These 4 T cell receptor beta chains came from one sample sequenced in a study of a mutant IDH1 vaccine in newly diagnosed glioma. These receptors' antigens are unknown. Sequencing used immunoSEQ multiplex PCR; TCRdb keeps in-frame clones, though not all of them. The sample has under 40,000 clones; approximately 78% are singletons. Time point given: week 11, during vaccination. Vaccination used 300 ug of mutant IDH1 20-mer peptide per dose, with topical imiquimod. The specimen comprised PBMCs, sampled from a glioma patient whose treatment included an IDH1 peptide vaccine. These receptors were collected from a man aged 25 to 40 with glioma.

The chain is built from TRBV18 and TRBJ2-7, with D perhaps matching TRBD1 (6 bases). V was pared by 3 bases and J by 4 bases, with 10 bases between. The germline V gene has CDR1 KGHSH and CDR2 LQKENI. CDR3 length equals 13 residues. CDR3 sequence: CASSPARGYEQYF. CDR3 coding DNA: TGTGCCAGCTCACCCGCCAGGGGTTACGAGCAGTACTTC. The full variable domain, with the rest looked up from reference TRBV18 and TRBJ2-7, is NAGVMQNPRHLVRRRGQEARLRCSPMKGHSHVYWYRQLPEEGLKFMVYLQKENIIDESGMPKERFSAEFPKEGPSILRIQQVVRGDSAAYFCASSPARGYEQYFGPGTRLTVT.

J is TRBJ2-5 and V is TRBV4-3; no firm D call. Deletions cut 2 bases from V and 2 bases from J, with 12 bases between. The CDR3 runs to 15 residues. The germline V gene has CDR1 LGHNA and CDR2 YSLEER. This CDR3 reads CASSQQPGEQETQYF. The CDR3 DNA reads TGCGCCAGCAGCCAACAGCCGGGCGAACAAGAGACCCAGTACTTC.

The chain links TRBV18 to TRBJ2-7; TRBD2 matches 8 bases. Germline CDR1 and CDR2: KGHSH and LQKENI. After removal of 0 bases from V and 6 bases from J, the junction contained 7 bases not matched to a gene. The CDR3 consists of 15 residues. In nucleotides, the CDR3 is TGTGCCAGCTCACCACCGGGCGGGAGGCGGGTCGAGCAGTACTTC. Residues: CASSPPGGRRVEQYF.

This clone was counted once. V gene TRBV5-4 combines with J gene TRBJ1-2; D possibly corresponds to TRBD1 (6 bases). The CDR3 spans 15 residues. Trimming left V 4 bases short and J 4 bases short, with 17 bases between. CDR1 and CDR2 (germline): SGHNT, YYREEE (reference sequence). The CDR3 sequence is CASSNDYRDAYGYTF. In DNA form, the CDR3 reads TGTGCCAGCAGCAACGACTACAGGGATGCCTATGGCTACACCTTC.